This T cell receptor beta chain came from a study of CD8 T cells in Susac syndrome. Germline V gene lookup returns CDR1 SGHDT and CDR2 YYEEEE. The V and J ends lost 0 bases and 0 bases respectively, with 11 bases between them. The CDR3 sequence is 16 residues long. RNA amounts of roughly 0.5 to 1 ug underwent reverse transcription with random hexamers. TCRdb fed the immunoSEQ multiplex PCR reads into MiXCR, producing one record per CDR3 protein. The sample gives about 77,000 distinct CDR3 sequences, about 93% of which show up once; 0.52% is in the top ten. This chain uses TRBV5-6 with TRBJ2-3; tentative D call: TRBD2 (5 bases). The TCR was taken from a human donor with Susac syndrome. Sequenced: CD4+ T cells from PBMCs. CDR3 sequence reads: CASSLVGKASTDTQYF. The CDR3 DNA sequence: TGTGCCAGCAGCTTGGTCGGGAAGGCTAGCACAGATACGCAGTATTTT.